This T cell receptor (beta chain) is from a study of blood T cell repertoires in COVID-19. About the study: The United States, Italy and Spain supplied acute and convalescent COVID-19 samples. The cDNA or gDNA used as material had been derived from T cells, B-cell-depleted T cells, or PBMCs.

Original handling: Scientists estimated how many nucleated cells there were by amplifying reference gene primers. Profiling relied on immunoSEQ multiplex PCR, and the TCRdb table lists in-frame clones only, not all of them. V, J and clone size were drawn from that table, and D and trimming were deduced from the DNA. The table includes approximately 64,000 clones, approximately 90% detected once. The CDR3 spans 15 residues. Germline CDR1 and CDR2: SGHDN and FVKESK. J gave up 7 bases and V 1 base, and 2 bases lay outside the gene matches. This clone showed up just a few times. The receptor was derived from a man between 65 and 85 years old with acute or convalescent COVID-19. The chain couples TRBV14 to TRBJ1-6; 9 positions match TRBD1. The sequenced sample consisted of peripheral blood. CDR3 sequence reads: CASSQGQGVNSPLHF. The CDR3 DNA reads as TGTGCCAGCAGCCAAGGACAGGGGGTCAATTCACCCCTCCACTTT.